This entry features one T cell receptor (beta chain) sequence. Antigen specificity is unknown. This sample stems from a study of T-cell reconstitution after alpha-beta-depleted transplantation in children. Study-wide results and limits: At one year after transplant, newly produced T cells mostly accounted for T-cell counts and diversity.

Preparing the TCRbeta library involved the use of unique molecular identifiers. TCRdb re-analysed the PCR reads in MiXCR, keeping a single row per CDR3 protein. The data contain fewer than 350,000 distinct CDR3 sequences, over 7.5% of them seen just once; the ten biggest clones take up about 9.1%. The CDR3 consists of 16 residues. V gave up 3 bases and J gave up 6 bases; unmatched junction bases: 7. CDR1 and CDR2 (germline): KGHSH, LQKENI. The specimen was peripheral blood, collected 360 days after TCRalphabeta/CD19-depleted stem cell transplant. The rearrangement uses TRBV18 and TRBJ1-5, with 11 positions matching TRBD1. This sequence originates from a female patient aged 2 to 10 who had a stem cell transplant for Fanconi anemia, so the T cells may come from the graft donor. The CDR3 DNA is TGTGCCAGCTCACCCAGGACAGGGGGCGATGGTCAGCCCCAGCATTTT. As protein: CASSPRTGGDGQPQHF.